This T cell receptor (beta chain) originates from a study of Tregs in tolerant kidney transplant recipients. Study conclusions and caveats: Few patients were studied, so findings need validation in larger groups. Activated donor B cell expansion appeared to reveal the most relevant donor-specific TCRbeta repertoire. Nucleotide sequences could not be compared across some patients' samples due to primer changes.

Turning to this clone: Its antigen is currently unknown. Read coverage stops 3 residues before the CDR3 terminus; the germline J gene supplies the remainder.

Related graft donors supplied nonmyeloablative bone marrow transplants, and mixed chimerism was transient. Unstimulated regulatory T cells (CD4+CD25+CD127-), CD4+CD25- non-regulatory cells, CD4 and CD8 cells were FACS-sorted from thawed PBMCs. This CDR3 comprises 16 residues. The V segment lost 6 bases and the J segment 1 base; nucleotides outside the gene matches: 4. CDR1 and CDR2 from the germline V gene are ENHRY and SYGVKD. Here immunoSEQ multiplex PCR was the method, and the copy in TCRdb shows in-frame clones only, minus some. The sample spans 5,800 or so clones; the ten largest clones claim 5.5% to 6.5%.

The rearrangement uses TRBV10-3 and TRBJ2-3, with 13 bases fitting TRBD2. This specimen consisted of CD4+ T cells from blood (PBMCs), obtained 6 months after the transplant. The TCR sequence derives from a human patient who received a combined kidney and bone marrow transplant. Some T cells may trace back to the graft donor. Partial CDR3 DNA: TGTGCCATCAGACCCGGACTAGCGGGAGGCACAGATACG. This sequence encodes CAIRPGLAGGTDT. The whole CDR3 protein is CAIRPGLAGGTDTQYF.